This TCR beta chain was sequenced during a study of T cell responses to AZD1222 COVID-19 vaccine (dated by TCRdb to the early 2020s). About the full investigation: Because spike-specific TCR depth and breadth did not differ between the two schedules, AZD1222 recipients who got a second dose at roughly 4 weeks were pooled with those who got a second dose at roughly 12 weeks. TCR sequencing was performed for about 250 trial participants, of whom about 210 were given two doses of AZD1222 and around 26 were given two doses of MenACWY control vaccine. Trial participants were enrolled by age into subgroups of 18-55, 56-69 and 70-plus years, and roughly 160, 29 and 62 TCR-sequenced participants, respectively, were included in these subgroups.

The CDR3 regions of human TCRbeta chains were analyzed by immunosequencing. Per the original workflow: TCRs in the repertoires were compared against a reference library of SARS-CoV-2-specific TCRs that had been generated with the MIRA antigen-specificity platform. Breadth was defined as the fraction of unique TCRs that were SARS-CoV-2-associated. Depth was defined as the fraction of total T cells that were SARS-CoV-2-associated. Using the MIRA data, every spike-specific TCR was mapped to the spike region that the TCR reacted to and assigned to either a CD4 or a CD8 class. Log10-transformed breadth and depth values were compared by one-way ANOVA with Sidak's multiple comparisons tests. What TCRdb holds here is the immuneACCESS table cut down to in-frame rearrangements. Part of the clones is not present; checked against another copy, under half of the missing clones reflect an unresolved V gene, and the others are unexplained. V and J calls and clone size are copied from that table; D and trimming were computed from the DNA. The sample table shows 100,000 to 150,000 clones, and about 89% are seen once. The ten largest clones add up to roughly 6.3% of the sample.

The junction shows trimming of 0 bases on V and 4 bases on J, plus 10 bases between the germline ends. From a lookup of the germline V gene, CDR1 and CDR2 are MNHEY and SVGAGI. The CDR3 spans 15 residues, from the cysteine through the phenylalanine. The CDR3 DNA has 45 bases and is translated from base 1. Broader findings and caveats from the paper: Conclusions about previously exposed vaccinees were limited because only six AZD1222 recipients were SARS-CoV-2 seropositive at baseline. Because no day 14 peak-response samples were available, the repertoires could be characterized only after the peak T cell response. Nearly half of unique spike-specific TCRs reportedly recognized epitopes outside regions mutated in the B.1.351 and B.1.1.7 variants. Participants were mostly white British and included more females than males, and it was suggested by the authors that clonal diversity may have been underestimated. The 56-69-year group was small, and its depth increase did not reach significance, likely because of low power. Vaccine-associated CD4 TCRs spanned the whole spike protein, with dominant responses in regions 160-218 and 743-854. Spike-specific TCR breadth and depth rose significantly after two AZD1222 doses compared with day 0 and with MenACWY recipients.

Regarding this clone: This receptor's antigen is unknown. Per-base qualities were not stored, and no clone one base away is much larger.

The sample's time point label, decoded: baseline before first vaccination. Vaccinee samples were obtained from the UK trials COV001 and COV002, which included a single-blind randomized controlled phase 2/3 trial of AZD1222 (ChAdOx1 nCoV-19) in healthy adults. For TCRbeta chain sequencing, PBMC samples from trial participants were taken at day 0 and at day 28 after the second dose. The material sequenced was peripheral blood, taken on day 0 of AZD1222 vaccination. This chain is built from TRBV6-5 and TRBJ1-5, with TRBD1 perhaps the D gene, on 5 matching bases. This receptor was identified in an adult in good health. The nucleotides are TGTGCCAGCAGTTACTCGAGGGGTTCGAATCAGCCCCAGCATTTT. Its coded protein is CASSYSRGSNQPQHF.